The 30 T cell receptor beta chains reported below all come from one sample, sequenced in a study of T cell clonality in common variable immunodeficiency. Sequencing used immunoSEQ multiplex PCR; TCRdb keeps in-frame clones, though not all of them. The repertoire consists of tens of thousands of clones, none detected only once. The sample comprised peripheral blood mononuclear cells. Source of these receptors: a person aged 18 to 75 in good health.

In this sample, this clone turned up many times. The DNA ends 3 residues before the CDR3 does, and the rest of the CDR3 is filled in from the germline J gene. The rearrangement links TRBV20-1 to TRBJ1-4, with a possible D match to TRBD1 (6 bases). CDR1 and CDR2 from the germline V gene are DFQATT and SNEGSKA (reference sequence). CDR3 size: 15 residues. Trimming took off 3 bases at V and 3 bases at J, with 14 bases between the two ends. CDR3 region: CSASGWAGANEKLFF. The CDR3 bases that were read are TGCAGTGCTAGCGGGTGGGCAGGGGCTAATGAAAAA.

This clone has ten or more counts. The read gets to within 3 residues of the CDR3 end, and the germline J gene fills in the rest. V and J are TRBV4-2 and TRBJ1-1, with unresolved D. The V end was cut by 0 bases, the J end by 1 base, with 18 bases between. CDR1 and CDR2 from the germline V gene are LGHNA and YNFKEQ. The CDR3 contains 18 residues. The CDR3 region is CASSQDLSSGDWNTEAFF. The sequenced part of the CDR3 DNA is TGTGCCAGCAGCCAAGATCTTTCCAGTGGAGACTGGAACACTGAA.

This clone has at least ten counts. Sequencing ends 3 residues short of the CDR3 end; the germline J gene provides the rest. The chain employs TRBV5-1 and TRBJ2-7; 12 bases fit TRBD2. The CDR3 is 18 amino acids. In germline, CDR1 is SGHRS, CDR2 YFSETQ. J gave up 2 bases and V 0 bases, and 9 bases lay outside the gene matches. CDR3 amino acids: CASSLELAGGALAYEQYF. The covered CDR3 bases are TGCGCCAGCAGCTTGGAACTAGCGGGGGGAGCCCTGGCCTACGAG.

This clone was detected ten times or more. The read ends 3 residues shy of where the CDR3 ends; the end is completed using the germline J gene. The chain carries TRBV5-1 and TRBJ1-4, with a possible D match to TRBD1 (6 bases). Germline CDR1 is SGHRS and CDR2 is YFSETQ. Trimming took off 7 bases at V and 8 bases at J, with 15 bases between the two ends. The CDR3 covers 13 residues. The sequenced part of the CDR3 DNA is TGCGCCAGCTCCTTAGGGGGATACGAAAAA. Encoded protein: CASSLGGYEK. In full, the CDR3 is CASSLGGYEKLFF.

This clone was picked up many times. The CDR3 is cut off 3 residues early in the read; its end comes from the germline J gene. This chain joins TRBV19 and TRBJ1-5; D not resolved. Trimming stripped 9 bases from V and 0 bases from J, with 6 bases between. This CDR3 is built from 12 residues. Germline V gene data show CDR1 as LNHDA and CDR2 as SQIVND (reference sequence). The CDR3 protein is CASRYSNQPQHF. Partial CDR3 DNA: TGTGCCAGCAGATATAGCAATCAGCCC. The full variable domain, completed using reference TRBV19 and TRBJ1-5, is DGGITQSPKYLFRKEGQNVTLSCEQNLNHDAMYWYRQDPGQGLRLIYYSQIVNDFQKGDIAEGYSVSREKKESFPLTVTSAQKNPTAFYLCASRYSNQPQHFGDGTRLSIL.

This clone was found a few times. The CDR3 is cut off 3 residues early in the read; its end comes from the germline J gene. V usage is TRBV19 and J usage is TRBJ1-2, with D perhaps matching TRBD1 (5 bases). Germline CDR1 reads LNHDA; CDR2 reads SQIVND (reference sequence). This CDR3 is built from 15 residues. The sequenced part of the CDR3 DNA is TGTGCCAGTAGTACCCCGGGAGCGGGAGGGGATACC. Translating gives CASSTPGAGGDT. The CDR3 as a whole reads CASSTPGAGGDTYTF.

This clone has ten or more counts. The read gets to within 3 residues of the CDR3 end, and the germline J gene fills in the rest. The chain uses TRBV20-1 and TRBJ2-1; 7 bases are shared with TRBD2. The CDR3 runs to 15 residues. The germline V gene encodes CDR1 DFQATT and CDR2 SNEGSKA (reference sequence). J was trimmed by 7 bases and V by 6 bases; bases with no gene match: 15. The CDR3 protein is CSAALGGGRRNEQFF. CDR3 DNA, as far as it was read: TGCAGTGCCGCCTTGGGGGGAGGGCGGAGGAATGAG.

Many counts were recorded for this clone. From the germline J gene comes the end of the CDR3, since the read stops 3 residues before it. This chain connects TRBV7-9 to TRBJ1-1, with D possibly being TRBD1 (6 bases). CDR1 is SEHNR, CDR2 FQNEAQ, per germline (reference sequence). This CDR3 is built from 14 residues. V lost 5 bases, J lost 4 bases, and 14 bases lay in between. Partial CDR3 DNA: TGTGCCAGCAGCGTACAGACAGGTAGCACTGAA. Translated, it gives CASSVQTGSTE. The full CDR3 protein reads CASSVQTGSTEAFF.

This clone was counted ten times or more. The observed sequence ends 3 residues before the CDR3 terminus, with the missing tail filled in from the germline J gene. This chain uses TRBV12-3 or TRBV12-4 with TRBJ2-2; D perhaps matches TRBD2 (6 bases). The germline V and J ends were trimmed by 5 bases and 7 bases, with 8 bases remaining between them. This CDR3 has 12 amino acids. CDR3 DNA (partial): TGTGCCAGCAGTAGGGACTTCGGGGAG. Encoded protein: CASSRDFGE. The entire CDR3 protein reads CASSRDFGELFF.

The sample holds many counts of this clone. The CDR3 goes on 3 residues after the read ends, and that part is filled in from the germline J gene. The chain couples TRBV9 to TRBJ2-3; D is unclear. Germline lookup yields CDR1 SGDLS and CDR2 YYNGEE. The CDR3 totals 15 residues. V lost 4 bases and J lost 1, with 13 bases in between. The sequenced CDR3 bases are TGTGCCAGCAGCCCCGGTTACTACCGCACAGATACG. This translates into CASSPGYYRTDT. The full CDR3 protein reads CASSPGYYRTDTQYF.

In its sample, this clone was seen many times. Coverage ceases 3 residues before the CDR3 finishes, and the germline J gene fills in the end. V gene TRBV27 combines with J gene TRBJ2-4, with 9 nucleotides matching TRBD2. Germline CDR1 reads MNHEY; CDR2 reads SMNVEV (reference sequence). Trimming at V came to 5 bases and at J to 2 bases, leaving 16 bases not matched to a gene. The length of the CDR3 is 19 residues. Incomplete CDR3 DNA: TGTGCCAGCAGTCCCCGTAAGACAGCGGGAGGCGGAACCAAAAACATT. Residues: CASSPRKTAGGGTKNI. The complete CDR3 sequence is CASSPRKTAGGGTKNIQYF.

Concerning this clone itself: The sequence runs out 3 residues before the end of the CDR3; the remainder is reconstructed from the germline J gene. The chain has TRBV19 and TRBJ1-2, with D possibly TRBD1 on 6 matching bases. Germline loops: CDR1 LNHDA, CDR2 SQIVND (reference sequence). The CDR3 is 14 residues long. CDR3 loop: CASSTGQRFNDYTF. The CDR3 DNA, read in part, is TGTGCCAGTAGTACAGGACAGCGGTTCAATGAC.

This clone was seen repeatedly, ten times or more. Read coverage stops 3 residues before the CDR3 terminus; the germline J gene supplies the remainder. This rearrangement joins TRBV13 to TRBJ2-1; a possible D gene is TRBD2 (6 bases). The CDR3 covers 14 residues. V lost 0 bases and J 6 bases, leaving 9 bases between the germline ends. The V gene's germline CDR1 is PRHDT and CDR2 FYEKMQ (reference sequence). CDR3 amino acids: CASSLGRRVNEQFF. CDR3 DNA, as far as it was read: TGTGCCAGCAGCTTAGGACGGAGGGTCAATGAG.

There are many counts of this clone. The missing CDR3 end, 3 residues past where the read stops, is filled in from the germline J gene. The sample has other DNA sequences that encode this CDR3 too. The V call is TRBV20-1, the J call TRBJ1-3; D is possibly TRBD1 (5 bases). Trimming left V 0 bases short and J 3 bases short, with 15 bases between. The CDR3 is 16 residues long. The germline V gene has CDR1 DFQATT and CDR2 SNEGSKA (reference sequence). The part of the CDR3 DNA that was read is TGCAGTGCTAGAGATCTAGGACACTCCCTTGGAAACACC. This gives the protein CSARDLGHSLGNT. The entire CDR3 protein reads CSARDLGHSLGNTIYF.

This clone was observed many times. The missing CDR3 end, 3 residues past where the read stops, is filled in from the germline J gene. This chain joins TRBV20-1 and TRBJ1-1; D unclear. The CDR3 spans 16 residues. In germline, CDR1 is DFQATT, CDR2 SNEGSKA (reference sequence). Trimming cost V 6 bases and J 0 bases, with 20 bases left between them. The CDR3 sequence is CSAPEWYITMNTEAFF. CDR3 DNA (partial): TGCAGTGCCCCCGAATGGTACATTACCATGAACACTGAA.

Note on this clone: The CDR3 end lies 3 residues beyond the end of the read and is filled in from the germline J gene. The chain links TRBV18 to TRBJ2-3, with TRBD2 matching 7 bases. The CDR3 extends over 14 amino acids. Trimming removed 6 bases from V and 1 base from J; junction bases left unmatched: 4. Germline CDR1 and CDR2: KGHSH and LQKENI. The DNA read from the CDR3 is TGTGCCAGCTCCCTGGGGGGGGGCACAGATACG. This codes for CASSLGGGTDT. The entire CDR3 reads CASSLGGGTDTQYF.

This clone has at least ten counts. The CDR3 extends 3 residues past the end of the read, so its final part is completed from the germline J gene. The J gene is TRBJ1-1, the V gene TRBV18; tentatively, D is TRBD1 (5 bases). Trimming left V 2 bases short and J 4 bases short, with 26 bases between. From germline, CDR1 is KGHSH and CDR2 LQKENI. The CDR3 length is 19 residues. The CDR3 sequence: CASSPRSPGLLIGFTEAFF. The CDR3 bases that were read are TGTGCCAGCTCACCAAGGTCCCCGGGACTCCTTATCGGGTTCACTGAA.

This clone was observed at least ten times. Coverage ceases 3 residues before the CDR3 finishes, and the germline J gene fills in the end. The chain employs TRBV19 and TRBJ1-1, with D perhaps TRBD1 (6 bases). The CDR3 is made up of 14 amino acids. Germline V gene sequence: CDR1 LNHDA, CDR2 SQIVND (reference sequence). The germline V and J ends were trimmed by 6 bases and 0 bases, with 11 bases remaining between them. The CDR3 bases that were read are TGTGCCAGTAGGGGTACAGGGATGAACACTGAA. This sequence encodes CASRGTGMNTE. The full CDR3 protein reads CASRGTGMNTEAFF. The entire variable domain, with the rest obtained from reference TRBV19 and TRBJ1-1, is as follows: DGGITQSPKYLFRKEGQNVTLSCEQNLNHDAMYWYRQDPGQGLRLIYYSQIVNDFQKGDIAEGYSVSREKKESFPLTVTSAQKNPTAFYLCASRGTGMNTEAFFGQGTRLTVV.

This clone was detected ten times or more. From the germline J gene comes the end of the CDR3, since the read stops 3 residues before it. V gene TRBV30 combines with J gene TRBJ1-1; 7 bases line up with TRBD1. V trimming: 4 bases; J trimming: 4 bases; junction bases outside the gene matches: 15. Germline values: CDR1 GTSNPN, CDR2 SVGIG (reference sequence). The CDR3 runs to 16 residues. The chain's CDR3 is CAWKRGYRGSATEAFF. The CDR3 DNA, read in part, is TGTGCCTGGAAACGGGGCTACAGGGGATCGGCCACTGAA.

This clone was observed many times. CDR3 bases read: TGCAGTGCTAGCTCGGGACAGGGATCTTATAATTCACCC. This encodes CSASSGQGSYNSP. The full-length CDR3 reads as CSASSGQGSYNSPLHF. The V gene is TRBV20-1, the J gene TRBJ1-6; 9 nucleotides agree with TRBD1. The read stops 3 residues short of the end of the CDR3; the missing end is completed from the germline J gene. Germline lookup yields CDR1 DFQATT and CDR2 SNEGSKA (reference sequence). This CDR3 has 16 amino acids. The J segment lost 4 bases and the V segment lost 3 bases, leaving 7 bases of the junction unmatched.

This clone was found many times. The CDR3 end is not reached by the read, which stops 3 residues before it; the germline J gene fills it in. The rearrangement links TRBV29-1 to TRBJ2-7; D is possibly TRBD2 (6 bases). The germline V and J ends were trimmed by 6 bases and 4 bases, with 19 bases remaining between them. CDR3 length equals 14 residues. Per germline, CDR1 SQVTM and CDR2 ANQGSEA. The DNA read from the CDR3 is TGCAGCGTGGATCTAACTAACAGCGGGTACGAG. As protein: CSVDLTNSGYE. The whole CDR3 reads CSVDLTNSGYEQYF.

This clone was seen at least ten times. The observed sequence ends 3 residues before the CDR3 terminus, with the missing tail filled in from the germline J gene. The rearrangement links TRBV14 to TRBJ1-2; TRBD1 aligns across 7 bases. Germline loops: CDR1 SGHDN, CDR2 FVKESK. The CDR3 has 16 amino acids. CDR3 in amino acids: CASSPRQGRVLSGYTF. The sequenced part of the CDR3 DNA is TGTGCCAGCAGCCCCCGACAGGGTCGTGTTTTGAGCGGC.

This clone came up a few times. The junction differs from germline at one of its ends, possibly a read error. Coverage ceases 3 residues before the CDR3 finishes, and the germline J gene fills in the end. The chain couples TRBV7-9 to TRBJ1-3, with D perhaps TRBD1 (6 bases). Germline CDR1 reads SEHNR; CDR2 reads FQNEAQ (reference sequence). This CDR3 spans 13 amino acids. The CDR3 loop is CSIQGVSGNTIYF. The part of the CDR3 DNA that was read is TGTTCCATACAGGGAGTCTCTGGAAACACA.

This clone was observed at least ten times. The read terminates 3 residues ahead of where the CDR3 ends, so the germline J gene completes it. This chain links TRBV13 with TRBJ2-2; D is undetermined. The CDR3 runs to 14 residues. Trimming took 2 bases from V and 4 from J, leaving 8 bases between them. Per germline, CDR1 PRHDT and CDR2 FYEKMQ (reference sequence). CDR3 protein: CASSLFSSTGELFF. CDR3 DNA (partial): TGTGCCAGCAGCTTATTCTCCAGCACCGGGGAG.

There are many counts of this clone. The missing CDR3 end, 3 residues past where the read stops, is filled in from the germline J gene. The chain has TRBV15 and TRBJ1-2; no definite D call. V gave up 0 bases and J gave up 0 bases, with 11 bases separating them. CDR1 is LNHNV and CDR2 is YYDKDF in the germline V gene (reference sequence). The CDR3 spans 16 residues. The CDR3 DNA, read in part, is TGTGCCACCAGCAGAGATTTAGCAGTTTCTAACTATGGC. Translation: CATSRDLAVSNYG. In full, the CDR3 reads CATSRDLAVSNYGYTF.

CDR3 sequence: CASSPQQGKDTYTF. CDR3 DNA (partial): TGTGCCAGCTCACCACAGCAGGGCAAGGATACC. This chain connects TRBV18 to TRBJ1-2; D may be TRBD1 (5 bases). Sequencing ends 3 residues short of the CDR3 end; the germline J gene provides the rest. CDR3 length equals 14 residues. Germline CDR1 and CDR2: KGHSH and LQKENI.

This clone was counted ten times or more. The CDR3 end falls 3 residues outside the read, so it is completed with the germline J gene. This chain links TRBV27 with TRBJ2-1; D is perhaps TRBD1 (6 bases). This CDR3 is 13 amino acids long. V was clipped by 6 bases and J by 4 bases, with 10 bases between them. Germline CDR1 is MNHEY and CDR2 is SMNVEV (reference sequence). The part of the CDR3 DNA that was read is TGTGCCAGCAGCCTGACAGGATACAATGAG. This sequence encodes CASSLTGYNE. The full-length CDR3 reads as CASSLTGYNEQFF.

There are many counts of this clone. The read ends 3 residues early relative to the CDR3; the germline J gene fills the gap. The chain carries TRBV19 and TRBJ1-5, with D perhaps TRBD1 (5 bases). Trimming left V 1 base short and J 0 bases short, with 13 bases between. The germline V gene encodes CDR1 LNHDA and CDR2 SQIVND (reference sequence). This CDR3 comprises 17 residues. The DNA read from the CDR3 is TGTGCCAGTAGTATAGTGGTCGGGACTCTTAGCAATCAGCCC. Translated, it gives CASSIVVGTLSNQP. In full, the CDR3 is CASSIVVGTLSNQPQHF.

This clone was detected ten times or more. The CDR3 end lies 3 residues beyond the end of the read and is filled in from the germline J gene. The gene calls are TRBV10-1 and TRBJ1-5, with 8 bases matching TRBD1. The CDR3 consists of 15 residues. Germline V CDR1 and CDR2: WNHNN, SYGVQD (reference sequence). The J segment lost 3 bases and the V segment lost 6 bases, leaving 7 bases of the junction unmatched. The CDR3: CASRGDRGNNQPQHF. The sequenced part of the CDR3 DNA is TGCGCCAGCAGGGGAGACAGGGGAAACAATCAGCCC.

This clone has a handful of counts. The read comes to an end 3 residues before the CDR3 does, leaving the germline J gene to fill in the end. This chain joins TRBV18 and TRBJ1-2, with D possibly matching TRBD1 (6 bases). Germline CDR1 is KGHSH and CDR2 is LQKENI. The CDR3 has 13 amino acids. The CDR3: CASSTYRDYDYTF. The covered CDR3 bases are TGTGCCAGCTCAACGTACAGGGACTACGAC.